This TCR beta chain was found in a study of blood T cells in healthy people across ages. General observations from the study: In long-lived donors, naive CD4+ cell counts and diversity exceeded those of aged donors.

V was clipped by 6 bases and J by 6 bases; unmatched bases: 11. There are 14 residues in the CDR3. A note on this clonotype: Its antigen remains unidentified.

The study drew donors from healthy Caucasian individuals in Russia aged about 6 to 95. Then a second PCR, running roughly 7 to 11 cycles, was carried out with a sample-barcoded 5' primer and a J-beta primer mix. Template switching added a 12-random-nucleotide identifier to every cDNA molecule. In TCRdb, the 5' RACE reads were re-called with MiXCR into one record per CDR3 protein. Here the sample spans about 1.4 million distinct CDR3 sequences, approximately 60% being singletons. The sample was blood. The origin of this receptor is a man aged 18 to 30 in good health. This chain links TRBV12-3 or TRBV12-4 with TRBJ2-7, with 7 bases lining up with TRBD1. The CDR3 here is CASRRDSQRGEQYF. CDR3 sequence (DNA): TGTGCCAGCAGGAGGGACAGCCAACGCGGCGAGCAGTACTTC.